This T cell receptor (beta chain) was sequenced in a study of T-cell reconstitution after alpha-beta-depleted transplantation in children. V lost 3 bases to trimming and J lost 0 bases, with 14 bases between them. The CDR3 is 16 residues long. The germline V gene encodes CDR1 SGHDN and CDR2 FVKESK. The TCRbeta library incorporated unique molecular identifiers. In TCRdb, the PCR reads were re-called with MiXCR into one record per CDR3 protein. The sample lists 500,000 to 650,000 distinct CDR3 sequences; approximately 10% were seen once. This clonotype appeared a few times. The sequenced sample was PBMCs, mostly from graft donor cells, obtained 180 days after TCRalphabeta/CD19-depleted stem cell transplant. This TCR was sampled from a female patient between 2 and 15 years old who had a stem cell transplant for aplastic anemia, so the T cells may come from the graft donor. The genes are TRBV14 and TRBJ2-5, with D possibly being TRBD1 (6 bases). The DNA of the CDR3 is TGTGCCAGCAGCCAGACCGGACAGACGTACCAAGAGACCCAGTACTTC. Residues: CASSQTGQTYQETQYF.